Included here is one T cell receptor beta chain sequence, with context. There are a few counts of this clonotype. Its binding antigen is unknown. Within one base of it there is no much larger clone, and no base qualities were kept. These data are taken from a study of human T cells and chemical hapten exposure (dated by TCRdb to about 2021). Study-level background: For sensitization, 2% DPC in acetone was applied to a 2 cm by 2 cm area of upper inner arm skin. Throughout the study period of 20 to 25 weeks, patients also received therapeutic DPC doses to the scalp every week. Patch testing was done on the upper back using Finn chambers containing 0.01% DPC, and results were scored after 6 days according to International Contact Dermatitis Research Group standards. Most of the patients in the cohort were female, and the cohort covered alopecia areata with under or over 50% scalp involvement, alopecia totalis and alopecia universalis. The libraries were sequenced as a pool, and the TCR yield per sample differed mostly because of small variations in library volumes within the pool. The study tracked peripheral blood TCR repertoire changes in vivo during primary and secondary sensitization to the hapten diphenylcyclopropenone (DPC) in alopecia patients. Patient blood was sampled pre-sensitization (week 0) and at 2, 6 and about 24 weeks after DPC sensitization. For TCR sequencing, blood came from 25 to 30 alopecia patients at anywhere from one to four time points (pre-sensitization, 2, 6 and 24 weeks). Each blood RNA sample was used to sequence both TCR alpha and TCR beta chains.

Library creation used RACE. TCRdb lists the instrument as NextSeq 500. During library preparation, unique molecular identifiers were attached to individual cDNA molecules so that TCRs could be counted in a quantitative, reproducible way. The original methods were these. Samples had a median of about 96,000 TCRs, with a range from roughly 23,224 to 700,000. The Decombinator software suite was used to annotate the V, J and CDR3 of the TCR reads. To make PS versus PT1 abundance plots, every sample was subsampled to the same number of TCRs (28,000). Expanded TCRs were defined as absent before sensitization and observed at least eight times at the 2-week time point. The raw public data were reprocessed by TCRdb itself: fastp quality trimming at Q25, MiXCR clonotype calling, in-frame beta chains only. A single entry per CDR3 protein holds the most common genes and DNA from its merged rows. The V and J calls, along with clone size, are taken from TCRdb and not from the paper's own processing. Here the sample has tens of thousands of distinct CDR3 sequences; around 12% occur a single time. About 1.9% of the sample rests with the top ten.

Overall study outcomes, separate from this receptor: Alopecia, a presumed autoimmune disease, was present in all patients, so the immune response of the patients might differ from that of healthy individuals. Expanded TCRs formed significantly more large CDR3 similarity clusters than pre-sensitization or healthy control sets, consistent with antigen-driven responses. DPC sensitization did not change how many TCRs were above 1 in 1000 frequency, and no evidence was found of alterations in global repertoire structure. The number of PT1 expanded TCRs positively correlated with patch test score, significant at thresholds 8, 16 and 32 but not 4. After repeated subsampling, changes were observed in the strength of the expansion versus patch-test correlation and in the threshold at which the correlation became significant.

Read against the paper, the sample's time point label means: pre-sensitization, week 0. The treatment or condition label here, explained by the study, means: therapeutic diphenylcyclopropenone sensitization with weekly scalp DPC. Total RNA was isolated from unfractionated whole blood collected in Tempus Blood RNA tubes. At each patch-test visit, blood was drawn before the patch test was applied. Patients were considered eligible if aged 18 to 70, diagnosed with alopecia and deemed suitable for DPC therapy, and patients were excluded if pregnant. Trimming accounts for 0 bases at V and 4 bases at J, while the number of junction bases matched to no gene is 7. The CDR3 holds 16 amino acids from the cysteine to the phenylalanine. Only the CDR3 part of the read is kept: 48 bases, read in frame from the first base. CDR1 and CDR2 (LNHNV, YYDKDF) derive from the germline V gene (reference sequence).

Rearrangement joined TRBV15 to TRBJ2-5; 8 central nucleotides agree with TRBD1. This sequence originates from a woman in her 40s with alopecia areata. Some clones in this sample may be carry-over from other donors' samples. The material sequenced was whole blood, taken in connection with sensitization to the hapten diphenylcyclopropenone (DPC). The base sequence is TGTGCCACCAGCAGAGACCAGGGGGCCTCTTTAGAGACCCAGTACTTC. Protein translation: CATSRDQGASLETQYF. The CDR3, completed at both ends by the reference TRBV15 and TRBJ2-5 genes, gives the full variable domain DAMVIQNPRYQVTQFGKPVTLSCSQTLNHNVMYWYQQKSSQAPKLLFHYYDKDFNNEADTPDNFQSRRPNTSFCFLDIRSPGLGDTAMYLCATSRDQGASLETQYFGPGTRLLVL.